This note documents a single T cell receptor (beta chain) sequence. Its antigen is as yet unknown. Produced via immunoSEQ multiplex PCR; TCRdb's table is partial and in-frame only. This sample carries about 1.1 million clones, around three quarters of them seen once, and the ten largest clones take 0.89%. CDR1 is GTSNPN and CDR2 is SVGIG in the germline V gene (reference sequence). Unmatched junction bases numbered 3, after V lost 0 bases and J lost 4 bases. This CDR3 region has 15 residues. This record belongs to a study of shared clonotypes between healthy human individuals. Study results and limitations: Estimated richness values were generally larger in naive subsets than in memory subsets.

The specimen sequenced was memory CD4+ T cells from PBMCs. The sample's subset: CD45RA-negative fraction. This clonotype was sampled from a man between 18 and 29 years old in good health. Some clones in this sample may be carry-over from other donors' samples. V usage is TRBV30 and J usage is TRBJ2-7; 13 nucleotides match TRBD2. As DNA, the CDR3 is TGTGCCTGGAGTGTACTAGCGGGAGGGCCATACGAGCAGTACTTC. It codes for CAWSVLAGGPYEQYF.